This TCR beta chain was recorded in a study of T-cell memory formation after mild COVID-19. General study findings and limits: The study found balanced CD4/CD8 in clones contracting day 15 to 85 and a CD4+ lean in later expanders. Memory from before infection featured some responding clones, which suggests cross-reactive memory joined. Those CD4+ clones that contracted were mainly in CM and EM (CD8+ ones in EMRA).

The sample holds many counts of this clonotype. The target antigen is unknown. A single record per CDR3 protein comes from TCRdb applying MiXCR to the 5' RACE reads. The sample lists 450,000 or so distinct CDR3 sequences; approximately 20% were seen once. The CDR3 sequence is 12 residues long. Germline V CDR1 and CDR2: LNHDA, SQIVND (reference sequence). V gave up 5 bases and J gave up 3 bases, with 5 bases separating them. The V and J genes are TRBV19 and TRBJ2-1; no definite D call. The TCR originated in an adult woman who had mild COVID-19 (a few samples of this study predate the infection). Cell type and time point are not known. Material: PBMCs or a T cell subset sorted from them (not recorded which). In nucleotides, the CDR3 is TGTGCCAGTAGTCCTAACTACAATGAGCAGTTCTTC. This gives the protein CASSPNYNEQFF.